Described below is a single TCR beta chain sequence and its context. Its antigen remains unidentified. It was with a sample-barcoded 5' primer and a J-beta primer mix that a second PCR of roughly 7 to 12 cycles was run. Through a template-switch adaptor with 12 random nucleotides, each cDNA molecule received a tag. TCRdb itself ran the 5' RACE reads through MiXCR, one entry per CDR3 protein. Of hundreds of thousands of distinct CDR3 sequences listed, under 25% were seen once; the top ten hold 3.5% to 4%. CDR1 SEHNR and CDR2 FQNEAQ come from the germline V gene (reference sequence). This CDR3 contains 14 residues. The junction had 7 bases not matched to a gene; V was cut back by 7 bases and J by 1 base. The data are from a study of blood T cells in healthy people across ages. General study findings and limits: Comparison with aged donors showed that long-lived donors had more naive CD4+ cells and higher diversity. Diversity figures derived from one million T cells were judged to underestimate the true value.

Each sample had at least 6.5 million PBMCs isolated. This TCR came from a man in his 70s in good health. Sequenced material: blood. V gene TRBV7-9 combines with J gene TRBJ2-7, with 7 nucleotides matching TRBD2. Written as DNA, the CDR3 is TGTGCCAGCATCCTAGGGGAGGGATCCTACGAGCAGTACTTC. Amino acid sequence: CASILGEGSYEQYF.